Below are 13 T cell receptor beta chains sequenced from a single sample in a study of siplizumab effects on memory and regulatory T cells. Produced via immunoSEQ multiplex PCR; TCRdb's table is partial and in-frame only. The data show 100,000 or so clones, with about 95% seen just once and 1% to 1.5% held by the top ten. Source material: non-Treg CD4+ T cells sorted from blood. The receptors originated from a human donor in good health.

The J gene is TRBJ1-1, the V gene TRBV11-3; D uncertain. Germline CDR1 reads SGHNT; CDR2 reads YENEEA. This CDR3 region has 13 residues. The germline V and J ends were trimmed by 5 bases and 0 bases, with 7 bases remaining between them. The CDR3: CASSENMNTEAFF. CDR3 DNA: TGTGCCAGCAGCGAAAATATGAACACTGAAGCTTTCTTT.

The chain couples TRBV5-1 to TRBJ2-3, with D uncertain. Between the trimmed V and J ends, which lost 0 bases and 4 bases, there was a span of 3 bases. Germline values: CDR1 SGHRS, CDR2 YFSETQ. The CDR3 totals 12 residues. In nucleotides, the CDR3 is TGCGCCAGCAGCTTGGGGTCAGATACGCAGTATTTT. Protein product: CASSLGSDTQYF.

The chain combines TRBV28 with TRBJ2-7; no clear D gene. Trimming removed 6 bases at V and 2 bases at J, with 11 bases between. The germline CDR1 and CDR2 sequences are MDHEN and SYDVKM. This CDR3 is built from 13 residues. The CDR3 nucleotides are TGTGCCAGCAGCCAGGACGGAACCTACGAGCAGTACTTC. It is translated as CASSQDGTYEQYF.

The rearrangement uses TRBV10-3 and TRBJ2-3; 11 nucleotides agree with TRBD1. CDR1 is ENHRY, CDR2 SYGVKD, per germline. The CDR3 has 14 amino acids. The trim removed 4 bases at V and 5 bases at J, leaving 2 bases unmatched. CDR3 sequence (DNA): TGTGCCATCAGTGGGGGACAGGGGGGAGATACGCAGTATTTT. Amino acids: CAISGGQGGDTQYF.

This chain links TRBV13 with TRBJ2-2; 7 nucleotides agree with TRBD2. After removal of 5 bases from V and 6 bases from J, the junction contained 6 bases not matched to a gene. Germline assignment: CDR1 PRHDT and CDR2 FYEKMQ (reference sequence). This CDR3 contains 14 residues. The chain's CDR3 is CASSDRDYPGELFF. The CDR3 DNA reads TGTGCCAGCAGCGATCGGGACTACCCCGGGGAGCTGTTTTTT.

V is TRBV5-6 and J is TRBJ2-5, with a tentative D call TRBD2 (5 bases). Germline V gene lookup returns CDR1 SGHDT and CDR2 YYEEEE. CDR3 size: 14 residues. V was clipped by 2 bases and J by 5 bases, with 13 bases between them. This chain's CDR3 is CASSFGITRETQYF. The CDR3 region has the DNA TGTGCCAGCAGCTTCGGGATTACGAGGGAGACCCAGTACTTC.

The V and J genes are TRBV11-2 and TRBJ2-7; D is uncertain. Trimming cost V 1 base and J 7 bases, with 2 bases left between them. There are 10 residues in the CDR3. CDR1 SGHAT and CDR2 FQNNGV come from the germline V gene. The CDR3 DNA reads TGTGCCAGCAGCTTAGTTGAGCAGTACTTC. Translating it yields CASSLVEQYF.

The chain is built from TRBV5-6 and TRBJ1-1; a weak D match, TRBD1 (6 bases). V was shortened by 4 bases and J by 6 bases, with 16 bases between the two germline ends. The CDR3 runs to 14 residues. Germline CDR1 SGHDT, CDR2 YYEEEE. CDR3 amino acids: CASSRYNRVAEAFF. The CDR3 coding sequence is TGTGCCAGCAGCAGGTACAACAGGGTTGCTGAAGCTTTCTTT.

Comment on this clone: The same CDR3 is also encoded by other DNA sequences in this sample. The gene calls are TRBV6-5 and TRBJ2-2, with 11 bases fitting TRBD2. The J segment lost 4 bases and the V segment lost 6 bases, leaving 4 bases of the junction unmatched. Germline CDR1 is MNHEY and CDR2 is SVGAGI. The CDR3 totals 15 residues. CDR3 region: CASSRSGRVTGELFF. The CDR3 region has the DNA TGTGCCAGCAGCCGTAGCGGGAGGGTCACCGGGGAGCTGTTTTTT.

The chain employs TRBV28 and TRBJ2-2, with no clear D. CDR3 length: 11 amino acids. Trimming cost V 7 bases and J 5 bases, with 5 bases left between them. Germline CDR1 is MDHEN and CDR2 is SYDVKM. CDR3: CASTETGELFF. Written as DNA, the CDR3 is TGTGCCAGCACAGAAACCGGGGAGCTGTTTTTT. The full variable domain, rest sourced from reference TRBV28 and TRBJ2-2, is DVKVTQSSRYLVKRTGEKVFLECVQDMDHENMFWYRQDPGLGLRLIYFSYDVKMKEKGDIPEGYSVSREKKERFSLILESASTNQTSMYLCASTETGELFFGEGSRLTVL.

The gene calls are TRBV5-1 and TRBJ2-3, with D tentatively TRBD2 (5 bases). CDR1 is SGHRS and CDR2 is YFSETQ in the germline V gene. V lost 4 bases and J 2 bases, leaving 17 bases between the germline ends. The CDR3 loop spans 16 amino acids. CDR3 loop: CASSPSRAHFTDTQYF. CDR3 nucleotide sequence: TGCGCCAGCAGCCCGTCGAGGGCCCATTTCACAGATACGCAGTATTTT. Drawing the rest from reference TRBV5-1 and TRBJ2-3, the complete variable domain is KAGVTQTPRYLIKTRGQQVTLSCSPISGHRSVSWYQQTPGQGLQFLFEYFSETQRNKGNFPGRFSGRQFSNSRSEMNVSTLELGDSALYLCASSPSRAHFTDTQYFGPGTRLTVL.

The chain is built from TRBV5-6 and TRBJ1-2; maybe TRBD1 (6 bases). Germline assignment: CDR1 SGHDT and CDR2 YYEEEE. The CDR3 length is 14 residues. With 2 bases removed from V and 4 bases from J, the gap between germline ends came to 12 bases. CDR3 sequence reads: CASSFQGWGYGYTF. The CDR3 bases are TGTGCCAGCAGCTTCCAGGGGTGGGGCTATGGCTACACCTTC.

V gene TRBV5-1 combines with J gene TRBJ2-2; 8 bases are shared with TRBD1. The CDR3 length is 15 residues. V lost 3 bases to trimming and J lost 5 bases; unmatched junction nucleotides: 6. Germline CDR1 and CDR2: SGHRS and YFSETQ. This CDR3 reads CASSWGDRTTGELFF. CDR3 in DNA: TGCGCCAGCAGCTGGGGGGACAGGACTACCGGGGAGCTGTTTTTT. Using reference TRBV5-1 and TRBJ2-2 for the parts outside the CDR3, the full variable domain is KAGVTQTPRYLIKTRGQQVTLSCSPISGHRSVSWYQQTPGQGLQFLFEYFSETQRNKGNFPGRFSGRQFSNSRSEMNVSTLELGDSALYLCASSWGDRTTGELFFGEGSRLTVL.